This TCR beta chain was profiled in a study of T cell responses to AZD1222 COVID-19 vaccine. Per the germline V gene, CDR1 is SNHLY and CDR2 is FYNNEI. CDR3 length: 11 amino acids. The V and J ends lost 6 bases and 1 base respectively, with 3 bases between them. Measured with immunoSEQ multiplex PCR; TCRdb has only the in-frame clones, and not every one. The sample includes around 120,000 clones, 85% to 90% of them seen just once. General study points: Receipt of two AZD1222 doses was followed by a rise in Spike-specific TCR breadth and depth. The donor cohort was predominantly white British with a female majority, and clonal diversity may have been underestimated. Just a handful of AZD1222 recipients were seropositive at baseline. Samples come after the peak T cell response, not at day 14.

About this clone itself: Antigen: not known.

The genes are TRBV2 and TRBJ1-1; D is unresolved. Specimen: peripheral blood, collected on day 0 of MenACWY control vaccination. This clonotype was obtained from an adult in good health. CDR3 amino acids: CASRGNTEAFF. CDR3 sequence (DNA): TGTGCCAGCAGGGGGAACACTGAAGCTTTCTTT.